Presented here are 3 T cell receptor beta chains from one specimen sequenced in a study of T cell clonotyping in hematopoietic cell transplantation. Profiled with immunoSEQ multiplex PCR; TCRdb holds only in-frame clones, not every one. The sample lists under 45,000 clones, approximately 88% occurring once. Sequencing was performed on peripheral blood mononuclear cells. These receptors all stem from a woman between 40 and 50 years old in good health. Some clones in this sample may be carry-over from other donors' samples.

V and J are TRBV5-4 and TRBJ1-2; 11 bases align to TRBD1. Losses at the gene ends were 4 bases for V and 4 bases for J; bases not matched to a gene: 6. The CDR3 has 15 amino acids. The V gene's germline CDR1 is SGHNT and CDR2 YYREEE (reference sequence). The CDR3 sequence is CASSDWTGGAYGYTF. CDR3 nucleotides: TGTGCCAGCAGCGATTGGACAGGGGGCGCCTATGGCTACACCTTC.

CDR3 amino acids: CASTSRVWGEQFF. CDR3 sequence (DNA): TGTGCCAGCACTAGTAGGGTTTGGGGTGAGCAGTTCTTC. The rearrangement uses TRBV7-2 and TRBJ2-1; no firm D call. Germline lookup yields CDR1 SGHTA and CDR2 FQGNSA. The CDR3 spans 13 residues. Deletions cut 7 bases from V and 9 bases from J, with 16 bases between.

The rearrangement joins TRBV5-1 to TRBJ1-2, with TRBD1 as a possible D gene (6 bases). The germline V and J ends were trimmed by 1 base and 8 bases, with 15 bases remaining between them. This CDR3 region has 14 residues. CDR1 and CDR2 from the germline V gene are SGHRS and YFSETQ. The CDR3: CASSLTGLNGGYTF. In nucleotides, the CDR3 is TGCGCCAGCAGCTTGACAGGGTTGAATGGCGGCTACACCTTC.